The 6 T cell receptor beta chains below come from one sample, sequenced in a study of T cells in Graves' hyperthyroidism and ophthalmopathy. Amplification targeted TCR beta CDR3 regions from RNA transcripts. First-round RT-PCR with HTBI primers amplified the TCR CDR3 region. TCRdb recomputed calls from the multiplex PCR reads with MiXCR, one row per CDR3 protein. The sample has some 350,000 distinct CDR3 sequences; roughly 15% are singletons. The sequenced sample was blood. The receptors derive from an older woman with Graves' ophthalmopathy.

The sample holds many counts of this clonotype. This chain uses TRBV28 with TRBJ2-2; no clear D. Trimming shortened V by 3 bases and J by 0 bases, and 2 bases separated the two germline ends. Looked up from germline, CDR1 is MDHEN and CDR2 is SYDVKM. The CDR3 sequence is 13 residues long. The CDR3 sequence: CASSFTNTGELFF. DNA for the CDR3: TGTGCCAGCAGTTTCACGAACACCGGGGAGCTGTTTTTT.

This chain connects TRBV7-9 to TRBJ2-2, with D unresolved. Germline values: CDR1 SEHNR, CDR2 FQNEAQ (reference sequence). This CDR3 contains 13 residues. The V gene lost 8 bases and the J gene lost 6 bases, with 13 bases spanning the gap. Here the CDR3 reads CASPLGVAGELFF. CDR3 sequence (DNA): TGTGCCAGCCCCCTAGGAGTGGCCGGGGAGCTGTTTTTT. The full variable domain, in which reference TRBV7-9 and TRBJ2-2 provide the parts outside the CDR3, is DTGVSQNPRHKITKRGQNVTFRCDPISEHNRLYWYRQTLGQGPEFLTYFQNEAQLEKSRLLSDRFSAERPKGSFSTLEIQRTEQGDSAMYLCASPLGVAGELFFGEGSRLTVL.

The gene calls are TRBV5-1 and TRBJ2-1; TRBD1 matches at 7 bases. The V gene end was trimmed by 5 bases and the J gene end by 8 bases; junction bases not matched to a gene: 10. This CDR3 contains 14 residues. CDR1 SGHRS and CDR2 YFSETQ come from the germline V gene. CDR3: CASSRQGIGDEQFF. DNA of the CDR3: TGCGCCAGCAGTCGACAGGGAATTGGGGATGAGCAGTTCTTC. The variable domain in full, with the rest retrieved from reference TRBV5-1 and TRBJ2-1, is KAGVTQTPRYLIKTRGQQVTLSCSPISGHRSVSWYQQTPGQGLQFLFEYFSETQRNKGNFPGRFSGRQFSNSRSEMNVSTLELGDSALYLCASSRQGIGDEQFFGPGTRLTVL.

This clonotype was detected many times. The CDR3 DNA reads TGCAGTGCTCTCCGGGGGGGTCACGAGCAGTACTTC. This codes for CSALRGGHEQYF. V and J are TRBV20-1 and TRBJ2-7; 8 bases are a match to TRBD2. CDR1 and CDR2 from the germline V gene are DFQATT and SNEGSKA (reference sequence). This CDR3 has 12 amino acids. V lost 5 bases to trimming and J lost 5 bases; unmatched junction nucleotides: 5.

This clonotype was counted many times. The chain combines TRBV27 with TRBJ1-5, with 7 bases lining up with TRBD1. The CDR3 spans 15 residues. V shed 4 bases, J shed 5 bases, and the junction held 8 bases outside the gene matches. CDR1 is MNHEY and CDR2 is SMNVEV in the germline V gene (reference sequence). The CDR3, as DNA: TGTGCCAGCAGTTCGGCAGGGGGTAGTGATCAGCCCCAGCATTTT. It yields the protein CASSSAGGSDQPQHF.

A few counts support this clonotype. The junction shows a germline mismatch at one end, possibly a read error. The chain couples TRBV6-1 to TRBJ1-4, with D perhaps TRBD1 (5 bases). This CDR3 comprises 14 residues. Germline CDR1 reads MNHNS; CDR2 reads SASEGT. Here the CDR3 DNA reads TGTGCCAGCAGTGGGGGCATTACTAGTGAAAAACTGTTTTTT. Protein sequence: CASSGGITSEKLFF.